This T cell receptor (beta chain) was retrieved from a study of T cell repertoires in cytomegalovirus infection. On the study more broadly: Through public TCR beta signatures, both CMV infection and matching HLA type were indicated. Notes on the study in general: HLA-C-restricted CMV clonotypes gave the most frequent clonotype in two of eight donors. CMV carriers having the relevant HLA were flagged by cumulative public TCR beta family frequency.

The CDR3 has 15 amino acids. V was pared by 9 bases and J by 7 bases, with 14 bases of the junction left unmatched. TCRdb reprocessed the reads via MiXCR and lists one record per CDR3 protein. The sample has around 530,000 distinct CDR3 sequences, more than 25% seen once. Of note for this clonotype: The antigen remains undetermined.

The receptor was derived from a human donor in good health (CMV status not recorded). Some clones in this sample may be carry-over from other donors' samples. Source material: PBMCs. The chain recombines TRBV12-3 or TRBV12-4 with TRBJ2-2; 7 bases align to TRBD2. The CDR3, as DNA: TGTGCCAGTACCCCCTTCGGGAGGTTACTCGGGGAGCTGTTTTTT. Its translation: CASTPFGRLLGELFF.